Below, 21 T cell receptor beta chains from the same sample are listed, as sequenced in a study of OX40 agonist ivuxolimab in advanced cancers. Repertoires were generated with immunoSEQ multiplex PCR, while TCRdb's copy carries only in-frame clones and drops some. The repertoire consists of 60,000 to 75,000 clones, with about 89% occurring once and the leading ten covering approximately 3.9%. The material sequenced was CD4+ or CD8+ T cells sorted from blood, taken in a trial of the OX40 agonist ivuxolimab. The origin of the receptors is an adult with an advanced solid tumor such as melanoma, head and neck, liver or kidney cancer.

The chain recombines TRBV23-1 with TRBJ2-1; 11 positions match TRBD2. TRBV23-1 is designated an ORF whose function remains uncertain. Trimming cost V 6 bases and J 4 bases; bases outside gene matches: 8. The CDR3 is 16 amino acids. CDR3 DNA sequence: TGCGCCAGCAGCCCCACCATAGCGGGGGGGTACAATGAGCAGTTCTTC. It yields the protein CASSPTIAGGYNEQFF.

The V and J genes are TRBV7-9 and TRBJ2-1; 8 bases match TRBD2. There are 15 residues in the CDR3. Germline loops: CDR1 SEHNR, CDR2 FQNEAQ (reference sequence). Losses at the gene ends were 5 bases for V and 0 bases for J; bases not matched to a gene: 3. CDR3 nucleotides: TGTGCCAGCAGCCAAAGCGGGAGCTCCTACAATGAGCAGTTCTTC. This sequence encodes CASSQSGSSYNEQFF.

This clone was counted a few times. The CDR3 loop reads CSVESANEGNTIYF. In DNA, the CDR3 is TGCAGCGTTGAATCGGCCAATGAGGGAAACACCATATATTTT. This chain connects TRBV29-1 to TRBJ1-3, with D uncertain. V was clipped by 2 bases and J by 4 bases, with 12 bases between them. Germline CDR1 is SQVTM and CDR2 is ANQGSEA. The CDR3 has 14 amino acids.

The rearrangement links TRBV7-9 to TRBJ2-1, with 7 bases identical to TRBD2. From germline, CDR1 is SEHNR and CDR2 FQNEAQ (reference sequence). This CDR3 region has 15 residues. The junction had 5 bases not matched to a gene; V was cut back by 0 bases and J by 6 bases. DNA of the CDR3: TGTGCCAGCAGCTTAGCGGGAGGGCCCGGCAATGAGCAGTTCTTC. Protein sequence: CASSLAGGPGNEQFF.

The gene calls are TRBV28 and TRBJ2-5; D not certain. Looked up from germline, CDR1 is MDHEN and CDR2 is SYDVKM. The CDR3 is 16 amino acids. V shed 2 bases and J shed 4 bases, with 17 bases lying between them. In DNA form, the CDR3 reads TGTGCCAGCAGTTTACTGTTGACGGACGGATTAGAGACCCAGTACTTC. Amino acid sequence: CASSLLLTDGLETQYF.

The rearrangement uses TRBV4-3 and TRBJ2-3, with a possible D match to TRBD2 (5 bases). CDR3 length: 15 residues. CDR1 and CDR2 (germline): LGHNA, YSLEER. V lost 0 bases and J lost 3, with 10 bases in between. In nucleotides, the CDR3 is TGCGCCAGCAGCCAAGACCCTAGCATAACAGATACGCAGTATTTT. It encodes CASSQDPSITDTQYF.

The gene calls are TRBV6-5 and TRBJ2-7, with 12 bases fitting TRBD2. V shed 4 bases and J 1 base; nucleotides not matched to a gene: 2. The length of the CDR3 is 15 residues. Germline values: CDR1 MNHEY, CDR2 SVGAGI. CDR3 amino acids: CASSSTSGGSYEQYV. The CDR3 DNA is TGTGCCAGCAGTTCGACTAGCGGGGGATCCTACGAGCAGTACGTC.

V and J are TRBV14 and TRBJ2-3; 9 nucleotides agree with TRBD1. The CDR3 runs to 13 residues. Trimming cost V 6 bases and J 5 bases; bases outside gene matches: 3. Germline CDR1 and CDR2: SGHDN and FVKESK. The CDR3 DNA follows: TGTGCCAGCAGTGGACAGGGGAGAGATACGCAGTATTTT. Protein product: CASSGQGRDTQYF.

The chain is built from TRBV18 and TRBJ1-1; 7 nucleotides line up with TRBD1. In germline, CDR1 is KGHSH, CDR2 LQKENI. The CDR3 extends over 15 amino acids. Trimming removed 6 bases from V and 3 bases from J; junction bases left unmatched: 10. CDR3 loop: CASSPIDREDTEAFF. CDR3 DNA sequence: TGTGCCAGCTCCCCCATCGACAGGGAGGACACTGAAGCTTTCTTT.

V gene TRBV5-5 combines with J gene TRBJ1-1; tentative D call: TRBD1 (6 bases). V gave up 1 base and J gave up 3 bases, with 13 bases separating them. Germline V gene data show CDR1 as SGHKS and CDR2 as YYEKEE (reference sequence). The CDR3 is made up of 15 amino acids. The CDR3 reads CASSLRTAADTEAFF. CDR3 DNA: TGTGCCAGCAGCTTGAGGACAGCGGCCGACACTGAAGCTTTCTTT.

The V gene is TRBV4-2, the J gene TRBJ2-7; unclear D gene. This CDR3 comprises 14 residues. The germline V gene has CDR1 LGHNA and CDR2 YNFKEQ. Deletions cut 0 bases from V and 6 bases from J, with 12 bases between. The CDR3 here is CASSQDAGLREQYF. The CDR3 DNA is TGTGCCAGCAGCCAAGATGCCGGATTGCGCGAGCAGTACTTC.

V usage is TRBV7-2 and J usage is TRBJ2-2; 9 bases map to TRBD1. Germline loops: CDR1 SGHTA, CDR2 FQGNSA. This CDR3 has 16 residues. The V segment lost 5 bases and the J segment 5 bases; nucleotides outside the gene matches: 9. CDR3 sequence reads: CASSPNRGLGTGELFF. The CDR3 DNA reads TGTGCCAGCAGCCCAAACAGGGGGCTCGGGACCGGGGAGCTGTTTTTT.

The chain links TRBV29-1 to TRBJ1-2; no clear D gene. Per the germline V gene, CDR1 is SQVTM and CDR2 is ANQGSEA. CDR3 length: 13 amino acids. V shed 2 bases and J shed 5 bases, with 12 bases lying between them. For the CDR3, the DNA is TGCAGCGTTGAAACTAGGGAAGCTTATGGCTACACCTTC. This gives the protein CSVETREAYGYTF. The full variable domain, in which reference TRBV29-1 and TRBJ1-2 provide the parts outside the CDR3, is SAVISQKPSRDICQRGTSLTIQCQVDSQVTMMFWYRQQPGQSLTLIATANQGSEATYESGFVIDKFPISRPNLTFSTLTVSNMSPEDSSIYLCSVETREAYGYTFGSGTRLTVV.

The gene calls are TRBV18 and TRBJ1-2; no clear D gene. Trimming left V 3 bases short and J 4 bases short, with 9 bases between. Germline CDR1 is KGHSH and CDR2 is LQKENI. The CDR3 contains 13 residues. The CDR3 is CASSPPYSYGYTF. The DNA of the CDR3 is TGTGCCAGCTCACCCCCGTATAGCTATGGCTACACCTTC.

This chain connects TRBV10-3 to TRBJ2-1; tentatively, D is TRBD2 (6 bases). With 10 bases removed from V and 5 bases from J, the gap between germline ends came to 21 bases. This CDR3 region has 15 residues. The germline V gene has CDR1 ENHRY and CDR2 SYGVKD. CDR3 coding DNA: TGTGCCACCTTCCCCTTGTCGGGACTGAACAATGAGCAGTTCTTC. Its protein product is CATFPLSGLNNEQFF.

The V gene is TRBV29-1, the J gene TRBJ2-2, with TRBD1 matching over 10 bases. Trimming cost V 4 bases and J 6 bases; bases outside gene matches: 5. This CDR3 has 14 residues. From germline, CDR1 is SQVTM and CDR2 ANQGSEA. The CDR3 loop reads CSVVGQGWPGELFF. CDR3 nucleotides: TGCAGCGTTGTGGGACAGGGGTGGCCCGGGGAGCTGTTTTTT.

In DNA, the CDR3 is TGTGCCAGCAGTCCCGGGACCAGCCCTTACAATGAGCAGTTCTTC. Translation: CASSPGTSPYNEQFF. V gene TRBV27 combines with J gene TRBJ2-1; D is tentatively TRBD1 or TRBD2 (5 bases each). The V and J ends lost 5 bases and 4 bases respectively, with 15 bases between them. The CDR3 spans 15 residues. Per germline, CDR1 MNHEY and CDR2 SMNVEV (reference sequence).

The chain couples TRBV21-1 to TRBJ2-1; the DNA was not compared with TRBD2, the D call given in the table. TRBV21-1 is tagged as a pseudogene. The CDR3 is made up of 18 amino acids. CDR3 protein: CASSRGLAGRFAYNEQFF. The CDR3 bases are TGTGCCAGCAGCAGGGGACTAGCGGGGAGGTTCGCCTACAATGAGCAGTTCTTC.

This clone came up once. The chain has TRBV7-9 and TRBJ2-2; 10 nucleotides agree with TRBD2. Losses at the gene ends were 6 bases for V and 3 bases for J; bases not matched to a gene: 7. Looked up from germline, CDR1 is SEHNR and CDR2 is FQNEAQ (reference sequence). CDR3 length: 16 residues. Written as DNA, the CDR3 is TGTGCCAGCAGTTATAGCGGGAGGACCGACACCGGGGAGCTGTTTTTT. It specifies CASSYSGRTDTGELFF.

The CDR3 DNA is TGCGCCAGCAGCTTGTTGGGCAGGGATTTCCTTAATGAGCAGTTCTTC. Translated, it gives CASSLLGRDFLNEQFF. The chain recombines TRBV5-1 with TRBJ2-1; D may be TRBD1 (5 bases). From germline, CDR1 is SGHRS and CDR2 YFSETQ. The CDR3 contains 16 residues. V gave up 1 base and J gave up 7 bases, with 18 bases separating them.

The chain carries TRBV4-1 and TRBJ1-1, with D maybe TRBD1 (5 bases). CDR1 is MGHRA and CDR2 is YSYEKL in the germline V gene. The CDR3 extends over 16 amino acids. The V gene lost 0 bases and the J gene lost 1 base, with 12 bases spanning the gap. As DNA, the CDR3 is TGCGCCAGCAGCCAAGATCCGGGTACAGGGAACACTGAAGCTTTCTTT. Translation: CASSQDPGTGNTEAFF.